The present T cell receptor (beta chain) was sequenced within a study of OX40 agonist ivuxolimab in advanced cancers. Study summary: Patients treated during dose escalation were battling hepatocellular carcinoma, melanoma, renal cell or head and neck cancer.

The V and J ends lost 1 base and 3 bases respectively, with 12 bases between them. CDR1 and CDR2 from the germline V gene are SGHRS and YFSETQ. The CDR3 totals 15 residues. The method was immunoSEQ multiplex PCR; TCRdb's version includes in-frame clones alone and lacks a portion of them. The sample has about 59,000 clones; approximately 87% are singletons. The chain links TRBV5-1 to TRBJ2-3; the D gene is possibly TRBD2 (6 bases). This specimen consisted of CD4+ or CD8+ T cells sorted from blood, obtained in a trial of the OX40 agonist ivuxolimab. The clonotype was recovered from an adult with an advanced solid tumor such as melanoma, head and neck, liver or kidney cancer. The CDR3 loop is CASSLLPSATDTQYF. The CDR3 DNA reads as TGCGCCAGCAGCTTGCTTCCTAGCGCTACAGATACGCAGTATTTT.